The present T cell receptor (beta chain) was sequenced within a study of T cells in tuberculosis. For this clone: Its antigen remains unknown.

At study entry, adolescents had tuberculin skin tests and IGRA screening. The CDR3 totals 14 residues. The V end lost 5 bases, the J end lost 3 bases, and 11 bases lay between the germline ends. Germline V gene data show CDR1 as MNHEY and CDR2 as SVGAGI. Study-wide results and caveats: Smaller distances to GMM-specific TCRs suggested their expansion in active tuberculosis. Using the GMM-specific repertoire gave about 85% accuracy versus approximately 70% with motifs. Smaller alpha distances in active tuberculosis partly reflected shorter CDR3-alpha lengths.

Produced via immunoSEQ multiplex PCR; TCRdb's table is partial and in-frame only. The sample carries under 45,000 clones, around 96% recorded once. V and J are TRBV6-5 and TRBJ1-5; tentative D call: TRBD1 (6 bases). This clonotype originated in a donor between 5 and 29 years old with latent tuberculosis or without tuberculosis infection. Sample: PBMCs. The CDR3 spells CASSRTGFNQPQHF. The DNA for the CDR3 is TGTGCCAGCAGTCGAACAGGGTTCAATCAGCCCCAGCATTTT.